The clone carrying this T cell receptor (beta chain) was observed a handful of times. Antigen specificity is unknown. This CDR3 has 14 amino acids. CDR1 is SNHLY and CDR2 is FYNNEI in the germline V gene. V was cut by 4 bases and J by 4 bases, with 13 bases left in between. The sample is drawn from a study of cytotoxic CD8 clonotypes in ibrutinib-treated CLL. Study background: Sequenced samples delivered averages of some 260,000 productive templates and 80,000 to 100,000 productive rearrangements. General observations from the study: Clonality went up at the time of ibrutinib response, stayed stable in sustained remission, and later dropped back toward its baseline level at progression. Baseline-level clonality went beyond age-matched healthy donors and moved in step with circulating CD8+ T-cell counts.

A 1 in 200,000 to 1 in 1 million T cell depth was the sequencing target. Here immunoSEQ multiplex PCR was the method, and the copy in TCRdb shows in-frame clones only, minus some. The sample comprises hundreds of thousands of clones, over 60% of which are singletons, and 6.3% rests with the top ten. The sequence came from a human donor with chronic lymphocytic leukemia. Source: PBMCs, taken after 36 months of ibrutinib treatment. The chain links TRBV2 to TRBJ1-2; D may be TRBD1 (5 bases). The CDR3, as DNA: TGTGCCAGCAGTGTGGCCAGGGTGGCCTATGGCTACACCTTC. Translated: CASSVARVAYGYTF.